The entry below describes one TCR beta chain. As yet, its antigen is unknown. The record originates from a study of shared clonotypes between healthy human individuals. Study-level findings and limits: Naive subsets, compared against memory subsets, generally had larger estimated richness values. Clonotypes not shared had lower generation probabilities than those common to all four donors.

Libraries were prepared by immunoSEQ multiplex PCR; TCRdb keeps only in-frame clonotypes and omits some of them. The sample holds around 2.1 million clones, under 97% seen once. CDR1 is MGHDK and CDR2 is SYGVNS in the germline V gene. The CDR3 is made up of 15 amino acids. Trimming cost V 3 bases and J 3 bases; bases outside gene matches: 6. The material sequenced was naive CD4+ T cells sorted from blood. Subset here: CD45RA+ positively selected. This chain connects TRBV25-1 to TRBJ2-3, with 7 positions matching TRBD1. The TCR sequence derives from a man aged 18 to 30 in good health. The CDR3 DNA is TGTGCCAGCAGTGAGCCGGGACAGACTACAGATACGCAGTATTTT. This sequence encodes CASSEPGQTTDTQYF.